A selection of T cell receptor beta chains follows, all from one sample in a study of T cells after yellow fever vaccination. TCRdb reprocessed the 5' RACE reads via MiXCR and lists one record per CDR3 protein. The sample lists more than 200,000 distinct CDR3 sequences, 3.6% occurring once. The input for sequencing was PBMCs, taken 15 days after the yellow fever booster vaccination. These receptors originate from a man between 18 and 35 years old who received the YFV17D yellow fever vaccine. Both conserved end residues are part of each CDR3. D genes are given only for firm matches. The size of a clone is reported for some rows only, either as once, few or many, or as a class for expanded clones.

d_call: -; v_call: TRBV5-1; j_call: TRBJ2-1; clone_size: many; cdr3_aa: CASSFGRYNEQFF; cdr3_nt: TGCGCCAGCAGCTTCGGGCGGTACAATGAGCAGTTCTTC
d_call: -; v_call: TRBV7-8; j_call: TRBJ1-6; clone_size: many; cdr3_aa: CASSFRAGSPLHF; cdr3_nt: TGTGCCAGCTCCTTTCGGGCAGGGTCACCCCTCCACTTT
d_call: -; v_call: TRBV27; j_call: TRBJ2-3; clone_size: many; cdr3_aa: CASSWGGPWADTQYF; cdr3_nt: TGTGCCAGCAGCTGGGGGGGGCCATGGGCAGATACGCAGTATTTT
d_call: TRBD2; v_call: TRBV20-1; j_call: TRBJ2-1; clone_size: many; cdr3_aa: CSARGQLGGMEQFF; cdr3_nt: TGCAGTGCTAGAGGCCAATTGGGGGGGATGGAGCAGTTCTTC
d_call: -; v_call: TRBV7-9; j_call: TRBJ2-7; clone_size: many; cdr3_aa: CASSSVLGQRVREQYF; cdr3_nt: TGTGCCAGCAGCTCTGTACTTGGACAGCGCGTCCGCGAGCAGTACTTC
d_call: -; v_call: TRBV7-2; j_call: TRBJ2-4; clone_size: many; cdr3_aa: CASTSVVGVDIQYF; cdr3_nt: TGTGCCAGCACCTCCGTTGTAGGGGTGGACATTCAGTACTTC
d_call: TRBD1; v_call: TRBV7-9; j_call: TRBJ1-5; clone_size: -; cdr3_aa: CASSSQGARGQPQHF; cdr3_nt: TGTGCCAGCAGCTCACAGGGGGCTCGGGGTCAGCCCCAGCATTTT
d_call: -; v_call: TRBV28; j_call: TRBJ2-3; clone_size: many; cdr3_aa: CASSLRSGGGRPDTQYF; cdr3_nt: TGTGCCAGCAGTCTACGTAGTGGGGGGGGCCGGCCAGATACGCAGTATTTT
d_call: -; v_call: TRBV30; j_call: TRBJ2-3; clone_size: many; cdr3_aa: CAWSASFDSGQYF; cdr3_nt: TGTGCCTGGAGTGCATCCTTTGATAGCGGTCAGTATTTT
d_call: TRBD1; v_call: TRBV20-1; j_call: TRBJ1-2; clone_size: -; cdr3_aa: CSAWTGGNYGYTF; cdr3_nt: TGCAGTGCTTGGACAGGGGGCAACTATGGCTACACCTTC
d_call: -; v_call: TRBV7-2; j_call: TRBJ2-5; clone_size: many; cdr3_aa: CASSLASSSQETQYF; cdr3_nt: TGTGCCAGCAGCTTAGCTTCTAGCAGCCAAGAGACCCAGTACTTC
d_call: -; v_call: TRBV5-1; j_call: TRBJ2-2; clone_size: many; cdr3_aa: CASSVEETGELFF; cdr3_nt: TGCGCCAGCAGCGTTGAAGAGACCGGGGAGCTGTTTTTT
d_call: -; v_call: TRBV5-1; j_call: TRBJ2-7; clone_size: many; cdr3_aa: CASSGGGEQYF; cdr3_nt: TGCGCCAGCAGCGGAGGGGGCGAGCAGTACTTC
d_call: TRBD2; v_call: TRBV7-8; j_call: TRBJ2-3; clone_size: many; cdr3_aa: CASSFASGGTSTDTQYF; cdr3_nt: TGTGCCAGCAGCTTCGCTAGCGGGGGTACTAGCACAGATACGCAGTATTTT
d_call: -; v_call: TRBV9; j_call: TRBJ1-1; clone_size: few; cdr3_aa: CASSVSVGYTEAFF; cdr3_nt: TGTGCCAGCAGCGTATCAGTCGGCTACACTGAAGCTTTCTTT
d_call: -; v_call: TRBV19; j_call: TRBJ1-3; clone_size: few; cdr3_aa: CASRRDPSSGNTIYF; cdr3_nt: TGTGCCAGTAGGCGGGACCCAAGCTCTGGAAACACCATATATTTT